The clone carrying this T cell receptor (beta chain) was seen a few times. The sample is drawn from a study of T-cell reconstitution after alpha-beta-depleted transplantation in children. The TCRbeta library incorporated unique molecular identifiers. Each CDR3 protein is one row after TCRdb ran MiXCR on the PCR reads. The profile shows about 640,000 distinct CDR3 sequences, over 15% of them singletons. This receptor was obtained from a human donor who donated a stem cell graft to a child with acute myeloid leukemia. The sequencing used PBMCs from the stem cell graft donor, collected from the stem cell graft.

CDR3 sequence: CASSVGLRGGGGYTF. DNA of the CDR3: TGTGCCAGCAGCGTAGGACTCCGGGGGGGCGGTGGCTACACCTTC. J is TRBJ1-2 and V is TRBV9; possible D gene TRBD1, 6 bases. This CDR3 is built from 15 residues. The V end was cut by 0 bases, the J end by 7 bases, with 16 bases between. CDR1 is SGDLS, CDR2 YYNGEE, per germline.